The 32 T cell receptor beta chains below come from one sample, sequenced in a study of CD8+ T cells in alopecia areata. Treatment reported: oral pan-JAK inhibitor, 5-10 mg twice daily. Reverse transcription of extracted RNA yielded cDNA, which provided the sequencing template. Sequencing was performed with immunoSEQ multiplex PCR; in TCRdb, only in-frame clones are kept and a portion is missing. The sample carries about 190,000 clones, around 50% recorded once. Source: CD8+ T cells sorted from blood, taken at week 24, from a patient treated with tofacitinib. The receptors come from a human donor with alopecia areata.

This clone was observed a handful of times. J is TRBJ1-2 and V is TRBV2; D gene ambiguous. Trimming cost V 2 bases and J 3 bases, with 13 bases left between them. The length of the CDR3 is 15 residues. Per germline, CDR1 SNHLY and CDR2 FYNNEI. CDR3 in amino acids: CASSETPFGYYGYTF. CDR3 DNA: TGTGCCAGCAGTGAAACCCCGTTCGGTTACTATGGCTACACCTTC.

This chain joins TRBV7-9 and TRBJ2-1, with D unresolved. The CDR3 length is 16 residues. The germline gives CDR1 SEHNR, CDR2 FQNEAQ (reference sequence). Trimming took 0 bases from V and 7 from J, leaving 16 bases between them. The CDR3 bases are TGTGCCAGCAGCTTAGCGTCTAGTAGCCCCGTTAATGAGCAGTTCTTC. It encodes CASSLASSSPVNEQFF. The variable domain in full, with the rest retrieved from reference TRBV7-9 and TRBJ2-1, is DTGVSQNPRHKITKRGQNVTFRCDPISEHNRLYWYRQTLGQGPEFLTYFQNEAQLEKSRLLSDRFSAERPKGSFSTLEIQRTEQGDSAMYLCASSLASSSPVNEQFFGPGTRLTVL.

This chain joins TRBV30 and TRBJ1-1, with D maybe TRBD1 (6 bases). V was pared by 0 bases and J by 1 base, with 6 bases between. The CDR3 has 13 amino acids. The germline CDR1 and CDR2 sequences are GTSNPN and SVGIG (reference sequence). The CDR3 spells CAWSVGQNTEAFF. CDR3 nucleotides: TGTGCCTGGAGTGTGGGACAGAACACTGAAGCTTTCTTT.

The chain is built from TRBV15 and TRBJ2-3, with D possibly being TRBD2 (7 bases). Germline CDR1 and CDR2: LNHNV and YYDKDF (reference sequence). Deletions cut 2 bases from V and 0 bases from J, with 12 bases between. CDR3 size: 16 residues. CDR3 DNA sequence: TGTGCCACCAGCAGATGGGGGGGCACTAGCACAGATACGCAGTATTTT. This translates into CATSRWGGTSTDTQYF.

The chain has TRBV7-9 and TRBJ1-2; 9 bases are shared with TRBD1. This CDR3 has 13 amino acids. Germline loops: CDR1 SEHNR, CDR2 FQNEAQ (reference sequence). With V trimmed by 5 bases and J by 6 bases, 4 bases remained unmatched. CDR3 amino acids: CASSRDRVDGYTF. The CDR3, as DNA: TGTGCCAGCAGCCGGGACAGGGTAGATGGCTACACCTTC.

In its sample, this clone was seen a few times. This chain uses TRBV30 with TRBJ2-3; D gene unclear. V shed 4 bases and J shed 4 bases, with 21 bases lying between them. The CDR3 extends over 16 amino acids. Germline assignment: CDR1 GTSNPN and CDR2 SVGIG (reference sequence). The CDR3 loop is CAWTIGSSSVADTQYF. In nucleotides, the CDR3 is TGTGCCTGGACAATAGGGTCCTCATCAGTAGCAGATACGCAGTATTTT.

V gene TRBV5-6 combines with J gene TRBJ1-5; D not resolved. Germline V gives CDR1 SGHDT, CDR2 YYEEEE. The CDR3 is made up of 16 amino acids. V was trimmed by 2 bases and J by 2 bases, leaving 14 bases between them. CDR3 sequence: CASSFMRAWGNQPQHF. Written as DNA, the CDR3 is TGTGCCAGCAGCTTTATGAGGGCTTGGGGCAATCAGCCCCAGCATTTT.

V and J are TRBV30 and TRBJ2-3; 7 nucleotides align to TRBD2. This CDR3 comprises 14 residues. Trimming removed 3 bases from V and 4 bases from J; junction bases left unmatched: 7. CDR1 is GTSNPN and CDR2 is SVGIG in the germline V gene (reference sequence). The CDR3 is CAWSPPAGADTQYF. DNA for the CDR3: TGTGCCTGGAGCCCCCCCGCGGGGGCAGATACGCAGTATTTT. The whole variable domain, filled in from reference TRBV30 and TRBJ2-3, reads SQTIHQWPATLVQPVGSPLSLECTVEGTSNPNLYWYRQAAGRGLQLLFYSVGIGQISSEVPQNLSASRPQDRQFILSSKKLLLSDSGFYLCAWSPPAGADTQYFGPGTRLTVL.

This clone has just a few counts. This chain links TRBV2 with TRBJ2-7, with TRBD1 matching over 8 bases. J gave up 3 bases and V 10 bases, and 5 bases lay outside the gene matches. The CDR3 is 12 residues long. Germline lookup yields CDR1 SNHLY and CDR2 FYNNEI. DNA of the CDR3: TGTGCCACCGGACAGGGAAGCTACGAGCAGTACTTC. This gives the protein CATGQGSYEQYF.

The chain joins TRBV21-1 to TRBJ1-6; TRBD1 is the table's D call and was not checked against the DNA. TRBV21-1 is flagged as a pseudogene. This CDR3 is built from 17 residues. The CDR3 protein is CASSSAGCRPSNSPLHF. For the CDR3, the DNA is TGTGCCAGCAGCTCCGCAGGGTGTAGGCCCAGCAATTCACCCCTCCACTTT.

This rearrangement joins TRBV4-2 to TRBJ2-2; 15 bases are a match to TRBD2. Germline V gene data show CDR1 as LGHNA and CDR2 as YNFKEQ. This CDR3 has 18 amino acids. The J segment lost 2 bases and the V segment lost 3 bases, leaving 4 bases of the junction unmatched. CDR3 residues: CASSQGTSGGQNTGELFF. CDR3 in DNA: TGTGCCAGCAGCCAGGGGACTAGCGGGGGGCAAAACACCGGGGAGCTGTTTTTT.

To note about this clone: The same CDR3 can be traced to other DNA sequences in this sample. The chain recombines TRBV11-2 with TRBJ2-7; D unresolved. The CDR3 has 13 residues. V was trimmed by 1 base and J by 3 bases, leaving 7 bases between them. The germline V gene has CDR1 SGHAT and CDR2 FQNNGV. The CDR3 DNA is TGTGCCAGCAGCTTAGGTGTAGGCTACGAGCAGTACTTC. It yields the protein CASSLGVGYEQYF.

This clone came up a few times. The J gene is TRBJ1-1, the V gene TRBV5-1, with D unclear. CDR3 size: 14 residues. The germline CDR1 and CDR2 sequences are SGHRS and YFSETQ. Trimming took 1 base from V and 5 from J, leaving 12 bases between them. CDR3 residues: CASSLRLLGTEAFF. In DNA, the CDR3 is TGCGCCAGCAGCTTGCGGCTCCTGGGAACTGAAGCTTTCTTT.

This rearrangement joins TRBV13 to TRBJ1-1; TRBD1 might be the D (5 bases). This CDR3 spans 13 amino acids. Trimming shortened V by 7 bases and J by 8 bases, and 17 bases separated the two germline ends. CDR1 and CDR2 from the germline V gene are PRHDT and FYEKMQ (reference sequence). CDR3 residues: CASIAQEGGEAFF. The DNA of the CDR3 is TGTGCCAGCATCGCACAGGAGGGAGGCGAAGCTTTCTTT. The complete variable domain, with remaining parts taken from reference TRBV13 and TRBJ1-1, reads AAGVIQSPRHLIKEKRETATLKCYPIPRHDTVYWYQQGPGQDPQFLISFYEKMQSDKGSIPDRFSAQQFSDYHSELNMSSLELGDSALYFCASIAQEGGEAFFGQGTRLTVV.

The rearrangement joins TRBV20-1 to TRBJ2-7; 7 bases match TRBD2. This CDR3 is 11 amino acids long. With V trimmed by 3 bases and J by 7 bases, 3 bases remained unmatched. Germline V gene sequence: CDR1 DFQATT, CDR2 SNEGSKA (reference sequence). The CDR3 DNA is TGCAGTGCTAGTTGGCGGGGGGAGCAGTACTTC. This gives the protein CSASWRGEQYF.

The CDR3 spells CASSSDRGDTEAFF. CDR3 DNA sequence: TGTGCCAGCAGCTCCGACAGGGGGGACACTGAAGCTTTCTTT. V gene TRBV7-9 combines with J gene TRBJ1-1; 9 bases align to TRBD1. V lost 4 bases, J lost 3 bases, and 3 bases stayed unmatched. Germline CDR1 and CDR2: SEHNR and FQNEAQ (reference sequence). The CDR3 is 14 residues long. The complete variable domain, with remaining parts taken from reference TRBV7-9 and TRBJ1-1, reads DTGVSQNPRHKITKRGQNVTFRCDPISEHNRLYWYRQTLGQGPEFLTYFQNEAQLEKSRLLSDRFSAERPKGSFSTLEIQRTEQGDSAMYLCASSSDRGDTEAFFGQGTRLTVV.

In this sample, this clone turned up once. J is TRBJ2-3 and V is TRBV13; perhaps TRBD1 as D (6 bases). V was shortened by 4 bases and J by 6 bases, with 11 bases between the two germline ends. This CDR3 contains 13 residues. Germline CDR1 and CDR2: PRHDT and FYEKMQ (reference sequence). CDR3 sequence reads: CASSSPGDDTQYF. The CDR3 DNA reads TGTGCCAGCAGCTCCCCAGGGGATGATACGCAGTATTTT.

V usage is TRBV2 and J usage is TRBJ2-2, with D uncertain. Trimming left V 8 bases short and J 7 bases short, with 8 bases between. The V gene's germline CDR1 is SNHLY and CDR2 FYNNEI. The CDR3 is made up of 11 amino acids. The CDR3 DNA sequence: TGTGCCAGCCTCCTATACGGGGAGCTGTTTTTT. As protein: CASLLYGELFF.

This clone was seen a few times. The V call is TRBV9, the J call TRBJ1-5; possible D gene TRBD1, 5 bases. The CDR3 is made up of 14 amino acids. Germline CDR1 and CDR2: SGDLS and YYNGEE. Trimming left V 5 bases short and J 4 bases short, with 13 bases between. The CDR3 DNA reads as TGTGCCAGCAGTTCGGGGGGTAGTAATCAGCCCCAGCATTTT. Its protein product is CASSSGGSNQPQHF. Supplemented by reference TRBV9 and TRBJ1-5, the full variable domain reads DSGVTQTPKHLITATGQRVTLRCSPRSGDLSVYWYQQSLDQGLQFLIQYYNGEERAKGNILERFSAQQFPDLHSELNLSSLELGDSALYFCASSSGGSNQPQHFGDGTRLSIL.

This rearrangement joins TRBV25-1 to TRBJ1-6, with D unclear. The CDR3 sequence is 12 residues long. V lost 4 bases and J 9 bases, leaving 7 bases between the germline ends. Looked up from germline, CDR1 is MGHDK and CDR2 is SYGVNS. The CDR3 DNA follows: TGTGCCAGCAGTGCAGTTGTTTCACCCCTCCACTTT. Translating it yields CASSAVVSPLHF.

A word on this clone: At one end, the junction sequence differs from germline, possibly due to a read error. The chain is built from TRBV5-6 and TRBJ1-2; no clear D. CDR1 and CDR2 (germline): SGHDT, YYEEEE. The CDR3 sequence is 13 residues long. In DNA, the CDR3 is TGCGCCAGCAGCTTGGTTAGTAGCTATGGCTACACCTTC. Translating it yields CASSLVSSYGYTF.

The chain employs TRBV6-5 and TRBJ2-7; 8 bases are a match to TRBD2. This CDR3 contains 14 residues. The V gene end was trimmed by 4 bases and the J gene end by 3 bases; junction bases not matched to a gene: 5. Germline V CDR1 and CDR2: MNHEY, SVGAGI. CDR3 region: CASSWRGALYEQYF. CDR3 bases: TGTGCCAGCAGTTGGCGGGGGGCCCTCTACGAGCAGTACTTC.

In this sample, this clone turned up a few times. The V gene is TRBV2, the J gene TRBJ2-5; D assignment may be TRBD1 or TRBD2 (6 bases each). V was cut by 6 bases and J by 4 bases, with 9 bases left in between. The CDR3 has 12 amino acids. Per the germline V gene, CDR1 is SNHLY and CDR2 is FYNNEI. The CDR3 DNA follows: TGTGCCAGCAGAGGGGGACTAGAGACCCAGTACTTC. The encoded protein is CASRGGLETQYF.

This clone was seen only a few times. The gene calls are TRBV27 and TRBJ2-7, with D possibly matching TRBD1 (6 bases). Germline lookup yields CDR1 MNHEY and CDR2 SMNVEV (reference sequence). V lost 6 bases to trimming and J lost 7 bases, with 16 bases between them. The CDR3 has 13 amino acids. This CDR3 reads CASSPAGAWEQYF. Written as DNA, the CDR3 is TGTGCCAGCAGCCCAGCAGGGGCGTGGGAGCAGTACTTC.

The rearrangement links TRBV2 to TRBJ2-7, with 9 bases fitting TRBD2. The germline gives CDR1 SNHLY, CDR2 FYNNEI. The junction had 2 bases not matched to a gene; V was cut back by 6 bases and J by 2 bases. The CDR3 spans 13 residues. This CDR3 reads CASSRGGAYEQYF. Here the CDR3 DNA reads TGTGCCAGCAGCCGCGGGGGGGCCTACGAGCAGTACTTC.

This clone was detected a few times. The rearrangement joins TRBV12-5 to TRBJ2-2; 8 bases line up with TRBD2. The CDR3 runs 13 residues. CDR1 and CDR2 (germline): LGHNT, FRNRAP. Unmatched junction bases numbered 5, after V lost 3 bases and J lost 11 bases. CDR3 protein: CASGFQRGNELFF. CDR3 DNA: TGTGCTAGTGGTTTCCAGCGGGGGAATGAGCTGTTTTTT.

A few counts support this clone. V and J are TRBV18 and TRBJ2-7, with D maybe TRBD2 (5 bases). Germline CDR1 reads KGHSH; CDR2 reads LQKENI. Trimming left V 5 bases short and J 5 bases short, with 22 bases between. The CDR3 has 16 amino acids. The CDR3 here is CASSDRRTLEDHEQYF. The CDR3 DNA is TGTGCCAGCTCAGATCGGCGGACTCTCGAGGACCACGAGCAGTACTTC.

This clone was seen only a few times. This chain uses TRBV27 with TRBJ2-1; 7 bases map to TRBD1. This CDR3 has 14 amino acids. CDR1 and CDR2 from the germline V gene are MNHEY and SMNVEV (reference sequence). V gave up 6 bases and J gave up 2 bases; unmatched junction bases: 4. Here the CDR3 reads CASSRDRPYNEQFF. In DNA, the CDR3 is TGTGCCAGCAGCCGGGACAGACCCTACAATGAGCAGTTCTTC.

The chain is built from TRBV7-8 and TRBJ2-2; unclear D gene. This CDR3 region has 12 residues. Looked up from germline, CDR1 is SGHVS and CDR2 is FQNEAQ. Trimming shortened V by 5 bases and J by 2 bases, and 3 bases separated the two germline ends. CDR3: CASSINTGELFF. The CDR3 DNA reads TGTGCCAGCAGCATTAACACCGGGGAGCTGTTTTTT.

This clone was seen more than once but under ten times. The chain uses TRBV30 and TRBJ1-5, with 9 bases matching TRBD1. The germline V gene encodes CDR1 GTSNPN and CDR2 SVGIG (reference sequence). V lost 2 bases to trimming and J lost 6 bases; unmatched junction nucleotides: 5. This CDR3 contains 14 residues. The DNA for the CDR3 is TGTGCCTGGAGTCCGGGGACAGGGTCTCAGCCCCAGCATTTT. Translation gives CAWSPGTGSQPQHF.

This clone was counted between two and nine times. The V gene is TRBV19, the J gene TRBJ1-2, with D possibly being TRBD1 (6 bases). The germline gives CDR1 LNHDA, CDR2 SQIVND (reference sequence). V was shortened by 5 bases and J by 4 bases, with 14 bases between the two germline ends. This CDR3 has 14 amino acids. CDR3 nucleotides: TGTGCCAGTAGTCCGGGGAGGGGGAGCTATGGCTACACCTTC. It encodes CASSPGRGSYGYTF.

This clone was counted between two and nine times. The rearrangement uses TRBV27 and TRBJ2-7; D uncertain. The CDR3 consists of 12 residues. Germline-derived CDR1 and CDR2 are MNHEY and SMNVEV (reference sequence). Trimming removed 5 bases at V and 2 bases at J, with 7 bases between. Here the CDR3 DNA reads TGTGCCAGCAGTAGGTCAGCCTACGAGCAGTACTTC. As protein: CASSRSAYEQYF.